The 26 T cell receptor beta chains below all came from one sample that was sequenced in a study of T cell responses to AZD1222 COVID-19 vaccine. Repertoires were generated with immunoSEQ multiplex PCR, while TCRdb's copy carries only in-frame clones and drops some. Among roughly 120,000 clones listed, roughly 87% were seen once. Sequenced material: peripheral blood, taken on day 0 of AZD1222 vaccination. The receptors here all came from an adult in good health.

J is TRBJ2-7 and V is TRBV3-1 (or the pseudogene TRBV3-2), with D unclear. The V gene's germline CDR1 is LGHDT and CDR2 YNNKEL (reference sequence). V lost 1 base to trimming and J lost 0 bases, with 10 bases between them. CDR3 length equals 15 residues. CDR3 loop: CASSQVLVTSYEQYF. CDR3 bases: TGTGCCAGCAGCCAAGTCCTAGTGACCTCCTACGAGCAGTACTTC.

The gene calls are TRBV6-2 or TRBV6-3 and TRBJ1-1; 8 bases align to TRBD1. The germline V gene encodes CDR1 MNHEY and CDR2 SVGEGT. The CDR3 is 14 residues long. V gave up 2 bases and J gave up 6 bases; unmatched junction bases: 5. The CDR3 here is CASSYHRGISEAFF. In DNA, the CDR3 is TGTGCCAGCAGTTACCACAGGGGGATATCTGAAGCTTTCTTT.

The rearrangement joins TRBV2 to TRBJ1-2; D gene ambiguous. The CDR3 is 13 residues long. V was shortened by 3 bases and J by 4 bases, with 9 bases between the two germline ends. The germline CDR1 and CDR2 sequences are SNHLY and FYNNEI. CDR3 nucleotides: TGTGCCAGCAGTGATAATCCAGGCTATGGCTACACCTTC. Protein: CASSDNPGYGYTF.

The chain couples TRBV2 to TRBJ2-7; D ambiguous. V was pared by 2 bases and J by 6 bases, with 17 bases between. Germline lookup yields CDR1 SNHLY and CDR2 FYNNEI. CDR3 length: 15 residues. The CDR3 DNA is TGTGCCAGCAGTGAATTGATCAGGTATGGATCCGAGCAGTACTTC. This encodes CASSELIRYGSEQYF.

The chain combines TRBV14 with TRBJ1-1, with D perhaps matching TRBD1 (5 bases). Germline CDR1 and CDR2: SGHDN and FVKESK. V was cut by 2 bases and J by 7 bases, with 11 bases left in between. This CDR3 spans 13 amino acids. The CDR3: CASSQFGGGEAFF. The CDR3 nucleotides read TGTGCCAGCAGCCAATTTGGGGGAGGTGAAGCTTTCTTT. The full variable domain, rest sourced from reference TRBV14 and TRBJ1-1, is EAGVTQFPSHSVIEKGQTVTLRCDPISGHDNLYWYRRVMGKEIKFLLHFVKESKQDESGMPNNRFLAERTGGTYSTLKVQPAELEDSGVYFCASSQFGGGEAFFGQGTRLTVV.

The chain couples TRBV18 to TRBJ2-3; D tentatively reads TRBD1 or TRBD2 (5 bases each). Trimming left V 3 bases short and J 4 bases short, with 8 bases between. Germline assignment: CDR1 KGHSH and CDR2 LQKENI. The CDR3 sequence is 13 residues long. CDR3 sequence: CASSPRGADTQYF. CDR3 nucleotide sequence: TGTGCCAGCTCACCGAGGGGCGCAGATACGCAGTATTTT.

V and J are TRBV9 and TRBJ1-4; D gene unclear. The V end was cut by 5 bases, the J end by 0 bases, with 8 bases between. In germline, CDR1 is SGDLS, CDR2 YYNGEE. The CDR3 totals 14 residues. Here the CDR3 DNA reads TGTGCCAGCAGTGCCGGCCCAACTAATGAAAAACTGTTTTTT. Amino acids: CASSAGPTNEKLFF.

The CDR3, as DNA: TGTGCCAGCAGCAGCCGGGACCGAGGTCCAAACTATGGCTACACCTTC. It is translated as CASSSRDRGPNYGYTF. The chain links TRBV7-2 to TRBJ1-2; possibly TRBD1 for D (5 bases). CDR1 SGHTA and CDR2 FQGNSA come from the germline V gene. The CDR3 contains 16 residues. V lost 5 bases and J lost 2, with 18 bases in between.

The J gene is TRBJ1-2, the V gene TRBV12-3 or TRBV12-4; D possibly corresponds to TRBD1 (5 bases). Between the trimmed V and J ends, which lost 3 bases and 5 bases, there was a span of 10 bases. The CDR3 has 13 amino acids. This chain's CDR3 is CASSFRRAYGYTF. In DNA form, the CDR3 reads TGTGCCAGCAGTTTCCGCAGGGCATATGGCTACACCTTC.

The J gene is TRBJ1-6, the V gene TRBV27; D is perhaps TRBD1 (5 bases). V was trimmed by 5 bases and J by 0 bases, leaving 14 bases between them. Per germline, CDR1 MNHEY and CDR2 SMNVEV (reference sequence). The CDR3 runs 17 residues. DNA of the CDR3: TGTGCCAGCAGTCTGCGGTGGGGGAGCTCCTATAATTCACCCCTCCACTTT. The encoded protein is CASSLRWGSSYNSPLHF.

This chain uses TRBV14 with TRBJ1-2; unclear D gene. The CDR3 is made up of 15 amino acids. The germline gives CDR1 SGHDN, CDR2 FVKESK. The germline V and J ends were trimmed by 3 bases and 8 bases, with 19 bases remaining between them. CDR3 bases: TGTGCCAGCAGCCATCTGGAGACAACGATGGGAGGCTACACCTTC. This encodes CASSHLETTMGGYTF.

This clone was counted a single time. The CDR3 spells CATSRETGGTDTQYF. In nucleotides, the CDR3 is TGTGCCACCAGCAGGGAGACAGGGGGGACAGATACGCAGTATTTT. This chain links TRBV15 with TRBJ2-3; 9 nucleotides align to TRBD1. The CDR3 consists of 15 residues. Germline trimming cut 3 bases from V and 3 bases from J; bases unmatched to any gene: 4. The V gene's germline CDR1 is LNHNV and CDR2 YYDKDF (reference sequence).

The genes are TRBV7-2 and TRBJ1-2; D gene unclear. CDR1 SGHTA and CDR2 FQGNSA come from the germline V gene. V was trimmed by 5 bases and J by 4 bases, leaving 8 bases between them. The CDR3 is 12 residues long. CDR3: CASSPRAYGYTF. The CDR3 DNA reads TGTGCCAGCAGCCCGAGGGCCTATGGCTACACCTTC.

V gene TRBV12-5 combines with J gene TRBJ1-4, with a weak D call TRBD1 (5 bases). Germline CDR1 is LGHNT and CDR2 is FRNRAP. Trimming removed 0 bases at V and 4 bases at J, with 12 bases between. This CDR3 is 16 amino acids long. CDR3 in DNA: TGTGCTAGTGGTTTGGTTAGGGGAACACTTAATGAAAAACTGTTTTTT. Encoded protein: CASGLVRGTLNEKLFF.

V is TRBV7-9 and J is TRBJ1-6, with 7 positions matching TRBD1. Germline lookup yields CDR1 SEHNR and CDR2 FQNEAQ (reference sequence). After removal of 2 bases from V and 4 bases from J, the junction contained 8 bases not matched to a gene. The CDR3 consists of 17 residues. The CDR3 spells CASSLIMGQRYNSPLHF. As DNA, the CDR3 is TGTGCCAGCAGCTTAATTATGGGACAGAGATATAATTCACCCCTCCACTTT.

The chain links TRBV21-1 to TRBJ2-1; TRBD1 is taken as the D call from the table, unchecked against the DNA. TRBV21-1 has pseudogene status. CDR3 length equals 16 residues. In nucleotides, the CDR3 is TGTGCCAGCAGCAAAGATAGGGACAGGGTCTACAATGAGCAGTTCTTC. Translated, it gives CASSKDRDRVYNEQFF.

The chain employs TRBV2 and TRBJ2-3; no reliable D call. V was cut by 4 bases and J by 5 bases, with 10 bases left in between. Germline V gives CDR1 SNHLY, CDR2 FYNNEI. CDR3 size: 13 residues. CDR3 region: CASSVELGDTQYF. The CDR3 DNA is TGTGCCAGCAGTGTTGAGTTGGGAGATACGCAGTATTTT.

The chain joins TRBV6-5 to TRBJ2-1; tentative D call: TRBD1 (5 bases). CDR1 and CDR2 (germline): MNHEY, SVGAGI. V shed 7 bases and J shed 7 bases, with 14 bases lying between them. The CDR3 length is 13 residues. The CDR3 DNA reads as TGTGCCAGCATTCCCCGAAGGGGTAATGAGCAGTTCTTC. Translated, it gives CASIPRRGNEQFF.

The chain joins TRBV3-1 (or the pseudogene TRBV3-2) to TRBJ1-1; TRBD1 matches at 9 bases. The germline V gene has CDR1 LGHDT and CDR2 YNNKEL (reference sequence). The length of the CDR3 is 15 residues. V dropped 4 bases and J dropped 5; count of bases not matched to a gene: 8. The CDR3 reads CASSPFTGGLTEAFF. DNA of the CDR3: TGTGCCAGCAGCCCGTTCACAGGGGGCCTGACTGAAGCTTTCTTT.

The chain uses TRBV9 and TRBJ2-2; 8 bases match TRBD1. This CDR3 comprises 15 residues. Trimming took 8 bases from V and 3 from J; bases not matched to a gene: 9. Germline CDR1 is SGDLS and CDR2 is YYNGEE. The CDR3 loop reads CASKPGQVYTGELFF. The CDR3 coding sequence is TGTGCCAGTAAACCGGGACAGGTGTACACCGGGGAGCTGTTTTTT.

This rearrangement joins TRBV18 to TRBJ2-2; D is ambiguous. V was shortened by 3 bases and J by 0 bases, with 11 bases between the two germline ends. The length of the CDR3 is 16 residues. In germline, CDR1 is KGHSH, CDR2 LQKENI. CDR3 in amino acids: CASSPPLATNTGELFF. CDR3 nucleotides: TGTGCCAGCTCACCCCCCTTGGCAACGAACACCGGGGAGCTGTTTTTT.

The chain is built from TRBV5-1 and TRBJ1-2, with D possibly TRBD1 on 5 matching bases. There are 16 residues in the CDR3. CDR1 is SGHRS and CDR2 is YFSETQ in the germline V gene. V was cut by 0 bases and J by 8 bases, with 20 bases left in between. The CDR3 reads CASSLETGGSLWGYTF. CDR3 coding DNA: TGCGCCAGCAGCTTGGAGACTGGGGGTTCTCTGTGGGGCTACACCTTC.

The rearrangement joins TRBV13 to TRBJ2-7; TRBD2 might be the D (6 bases). The CDR3 length is 15 residues. V was pared by 5 bases and J by 1 base, with 15 bases between. Per germline, CDR1 PRHDT and CDR2 FYEKMQ (reference sequence). CDR3 DNA sequence: TGTGCCAGCAGCCCCGGACGGGGACTTTCCTACGAGCAGTACTTC. Its translation is CASSPGRGLSYEQYF.

The J gene is TRBJ1-2, the V gene TRBV5-1; no firm D call. Trimming removed 5 bases at V and 8 bases at J, with 10 bases between. CDR1 SGHRS and CDR2 YFSETQ come from the germline V gene. The CDR3 is made up of 11 amino acids. DNA for the CDR3: TGCGCCAGCAGGAAAGGCGGGGGCTACACCTTC. Residues: CASRKGGGYTF.

The chain combines TRBV7-2 with TRBJ1-2; D is perhaps TRBD1 (5 bases). The CDR3 has 14 residues. From germline, CDR1 is SGHTA and CDR2 FQGNSA. V lost 0 bases and J lost 3, with 8 bases in between. The CDR3 coding sequence is TGTGCCAGCAGCTTAGCTGGGACTGACTATGGCTACACCTTC. It encodes CASSLAGTDYGYTF. The variable domain in full, completed from reference TRBV7-2 and TRBJ1-2, reads GAGVSQSPSNKVTEKGKDVELRCDPISGHTALYWYRQSLGQGLEFLIYFQGNSAPDKSGLPSDRFSAERTGGSVSTLTIQRTQQEDSAVYLCASSLAGTDYGYTFGSGTRLTVV.

The chain combines TRBV18 with TRBJ2-7; weak D call: TRBD1 (6 bases). The CDR3 runs 17 residues. Germline V gene lookup returns CDR1 KGHSH and CDR2 LQKENI. V gave up 3 bases and J gave up 2 bases, with 20 bases separating them. Written as DNA, the CDR3 is TGTGCCAGCTCACCCCCCTCCTCCCCTTACAGGGCCTACGAGCAGTACTTC. It yields the protein CASSPPSSPYRAYEQYF.